The 23 T cell receptor beta chains given below trace back to one sample, sequenced in a study of cytomegalovirus exposure and HLA in healthy donors. 13 Jbeta primers and 60 Vbeta primers were used for the PCR. Only in-frame clones appear in the TCRdb table, and some are missing; sequencing was by immunoSEQ multiplex PCR. This table has under 150,000 clones, 80% to 85% appearing once. The sequencing input was PBMCs. Every receptor here comes from a human donor in good health.

The chain carries TRBV21-1 and TRBJ2-1; the D call TRBD1 from the table was never checked on the DNA. TRBV21-1 is a recognized pseudogene. This CDR3 spans 15 amino acids. CDR3 in amino acids: CASSKDRGENNEQFF. As DNA, the CDR3 is TGTGCCAGCAGCAAAGACAGGGGGGAGAACAATGAGCAGTTCTTC.

This sequence joins TRBV9 and TRBJ1-4; TRBD1 aligns across 8 bases. The V gene end was trimmed by 5 bases and the J gene end by 11 bases; junction bases not matched to a gene: 8. Germline CDR1 is SGDLS and CDR2 is YYNGEE. This CDR3 has 13 residues. CDR3 sequence reads: CASRDGQGGKLFF. For the CDR3, the DNA is TGTGCCAGCAGGGATGGACAGGGAGGTAAACTGTTTTTT. The full variable domain, completed using reference TRBV9 and TRBJ1-4, is DSGVTQTPKHLITATGQRVTLRCSPRSGDLSVYWYQQSLDQGLQFLIQYYNGEERAKGNILERFSAQQFPDLHSELNLSSLELGDSALYFCASRDGQGGKLFFGSGTQLSVL.

The chain carries TRBV29-1 and TRBJ2-7; possible D gene TRBD1, 5 bases. Looked up from germline, CDR1 is SQVTM and CDR2 is ANQGSEA. With 4 bases removed from V and 2 bases from J, the gap between germline ends came to 15 bases. This CDR3 has 14 residues. The CDR3 here is CSVVGQGNTYEQYF. In DNA, the CDR3 is TGCAGCGTTGTGGGTCAGGGAAACACCTACGAGCAGTACTTC.

The genes are TRBV11-3 and TRBJ2-7; D is unresolved. Germline V CDR1 and CDR2: SGHNT, YENEEA. The length of the CDR3 is 13 residues. V shed 5 bases and J shed 4 bases, with 12 bases lying between them. The CDR3 sequence is CASSVGAAYEQYF. Here the CDR3 DNA reads TGTGCCAGCAGCGTCGGAGCTGCGTACGAGCAGTACTTC.

This clone was seen only a few times. This sequence joins TRBV5-6 and TRBJ1-2; 12 bases match TRBD1. There are 15 residues in the CDR3. Germline V lookup: CDR1 SGHDT, CDR2 YYEEEE. The junction had 6 bases not matched to a gene; V was cut back by 1 base and J by 8 bases. The CDR3 region is CASSLMGQGARGYTF. The CDR3 bases are TGTGCCAGCAGCTTGATGGGACAGGGGGCGCGGGGCTACACCTTC.

The chain combines TRBV4-2 with TRBJ2-7; 12 nucleotides match TRBD2. After removal of 1 base from V and 2 bases from J, the junction contained 0 bases not matched to a gene. The germline CDR1 and CDR2 sequences are LGHNA and YNFKEQ. CDR3 length equals 15 residues. Here the CDR3 DNA reads TGTGCCAGCAGCCAAGCTAGCGGGGGGGCCTACGAGCAGTACTTC. It yields the protein CASSQASGGAYEQYF.

The gene calls are TRBV29-1 and TRBJ1-2; no definite D call. The germline CDR1 and CDR2 sequences are SQVTM and ANQGSEA. The germline V and J ends were trimmed by 1 base and 4 bases, with 10 bases remaining between them. The CDR3 has 13 residues. This CDR3 is CSVEGLEGYGYTF. The DNA of the CDR3 is TGCAGCGTTGAAGGTCTGGAGGGCTATGGCTACACCTTC. Full variable domain (missing parts from reference TRBV29-1 and TRBJ1-2): SAVISQKPSRDICQRGTSLTIQCQVDSQVTMMFWYRQQPGQSLTLIATANQGSEATYESGFVIDKFPISRPNLTFSTLTVSNMSPEDSSIYLCSVEGLEGYGYTFGSGTRLTVV.

V gene TRBV7-9 combines with J gene TRBJ2-1; 9 positions agree with TRBD1. Losses at the gene ends were 10 bases for V and 7 bases for J; bases not matched to a gene: 11. Germline CDR1 is SEHNR and CDR2 is FQNEAQ (reference sequence). The CDR3 contains 14 residues. The CDR3 coding sequence is TGTGCCACGGCCAGGGACAGGGTTGTAAATGAGCAGTTCTTC. Protein: CATARDRVVNEQFF.

In DNA, the CDR3 is TGTGCCAGCAGCCCGGACAGGGCCGCGAACATTCAGTACTTC. This gives the protein CASSPDRAANIQYF. The rearrangement links TRBV9 to TRBJ2-4; 8 positions agree with TRBD1. J was trimmed by 7 bases and V by 4 bases; bases with no gene match: 7. Germline lookup yields CDR1 SGDLS and CDR2 YYNGEE. This CDR3 has 14 amino acids.

The rearrangement joins TRBV6-5 to TRBJ1-5, with 10 bases identical to TRBD1. V lost 4 bases and J lost 6; bases outside the gene matches: 3. The germline gives CDR1 MNHEY, CDR2 SVGAGI. This CDR3 is built from 14 residues. The CDR3 region has the DNA TGTGCCAGCAGTTCGACAGGGGGCGTTCAGCCCCAGCATTTT. It codes for CASSSTGGVQPQHF.

The chain links TRBV9 to TRBJ2-5; TRBD1 matches 8 bases. The better agreement between TRBJ2-7 and the DNA end casts doubt on the J call. Germline values: CDR1 SGDLS, CDR2 YYNGEE. This CDR3 spans 14 amino acids. CDR3: CASSSAGQVSEQYF. The CDR3 region has the DNA TGTGCCAGCAGCTCCGCGGGACAGGTCTCCGAGCAGTACTTC.

With regard to this clone: The germline gene is not matched at one end of the junction; a read error may be the cause. This chain links TRBV7-9 with TRBJ2-5; 8 nucleotides line up with TRBD2. The CDR3 has 13 amino acids. Per the germline V gene, CDR1 is SEHNR and CDR2 is FQNEAQ (reference sequence). The CDR3 region is CASSSGLEEIQYF. CDR3 DNA: TGTGCCAGCAGCTCGGGACTAGAAGAGATCCAGTACTTC.

J is TRBJ2-7 and V is TRBV10-2; the D is unclear. The CDR3 totals 16 residues. Germline V CDR1 and CDR2: WSHSY, SAAADI. V lost 0 bases, J lost 0 bases, and 12 bases lay in between. Here the CDR3 reads CASSESTLSSSYEQYF. The CDR3 DNA is TGCGCCAGCAGTGAGTCGACTCTCAGCAGCTCCTACGAGCAGTACTTC.

V and J are TRBV6-5 and TRBJ1-3; 8 positions match TRBD1. This CDR3 region has 15 residues. Per the germline V gene, CDR1 is MNHEY and CDR2 is SVGAGI. With V trimmed by 5 bases and J by 3 bases, 6 bases remained unmatched. In DNA, the CDR3 is TGTGCCAGCAGTCCCGGGACAGGAGTTGGAAACACCATATATTTT. It yields the protein CASSPGTGVGNTIYF.

The chain links TRBV2 to TRBJ2-3; TRBD2 matches 9 bases. J was trimmed by 6 bases and V by 2 bases; bases with no gene match: 9. Germline V gives CDR1 SNHLY, CDR2 FYNNEI. The CDR3 is made up of 16 amino acids. In nucleotides, the CDR3 is TGTGCCAGCAGTGAATGGCGGGGGGGCCGGGGTGATACGCAGTATTTT. Encoded protein: CASSEWRGGRGDTQYF.

The J gene is TRBJ2-3, the V gene TRBV27, with 7 nucleotides matching TRBD2. The CDR3 extends over 16 amino acids. V lost 4 bases, J lost 2 bases, and 9 bases stayed unmatched. Per the germline V gene, CDR1 is MNHEY and CDR2 is SMNVEV (reference sequence). The CDR3 DNA follows: TGTGCCAGCAGTTCCGATAGCGGGCCCCACACAGATACGCAGTATTTT. Translated: CASSSDSGPHTDTQYF.

J is TRBJ1-2 and V is TRBV30; D is undetermined. CDR3 length equals 15 residues. Germline-derived CDR1 and CDR2 are GTSNPN and SVGIG (reference sequence). V was clipped by 3 bases and J by 4 bases, with 18 bases between them. CDR3 in DNA: TGTGCCTGGAGCCCCTCGGGTCAGGAGGTCTATGGCTACACCTTC. It encodes CAWSPSGQEVYGYTF.

The chain is built from TRBV18 and TRBJ2-1, with D perhaps TRBD1 (6 bases). Germline assignment: CDR1 KGHSH and CDR2 LQKENI. V lost 8 bases, J lost 10 bases, and 15 bases lay in between. The length of the CDR3 is 12 residues. The CDR3 here is CASAHRAGEQFF. The CDR3 nucleotides are TGTGCCAGCGCCCACAGGGCTGGCGAGCAGTTCTTC. Using reference TRBV18 and TRBJ2-1 for the parts outside the CDR3, the full variable domain is NAGVMQNPRHLVRRRGQEARLRCSPMKGHSHVYWYRQLPEEGLKFMVYLQKENIIDESGMPKERFSAEFPKEGPSILRIQQVVRGDSAAYFCASAHRAGEQFFGPGTRLTVL.

The rearrangement links TRBV18 to TRBJ1-1; tentatively, D is TRBD1 (6 bases). The CDR3 runs 16 residues. V was clipped by 3 bases and J by 1 base, with 15 bases between them. The germline V gene has CDR1 KGHSH and CDR2 LQKENI. CDR3: CASSPPSGQPNTEAFF. In DNA form, the CDR3 reads TGTGCCAGCTCACCCCCAAGCGGACAGCCGAACACTGAAGCTTTCTTT. The complete variable domain, with remaining parts taken from reference TRBV18 and TRBJ1-1, reads NAGVMQNPRHLVRRRGQEARLRCSPMKGHSHVYWYRQLPEEGLKFMVYLQKENIIDESGMPKERFSAEFPKEGPSILRIQQVVRGDSAAYFCASSPPSGQPNTEAFFGQGTRLTVV.

This chain uses TRBV2 with TRBJ2-2; 10 bases line up with TRBD2. The CDR3 is 17 residues long. With V trimmed by 3 bases and J by 6 bases, 10 bases remained unmatched. Germline CDR1 is SNHLY and CDR2 is FYNNEI. The CDR3 reads CASSELPAAGGPGELFF. The DNA for the CDR3 is TGTGCCAGCAGTGAGCTCCCCGCAGCGGGGGGGCCCGGGGAGCTGTTTTTT.

The chain joins TRBV6-1 to TRBJ2-3; D is ambiguous. The V and J ends lost 6 bases and 2 bases respectively, with 12 bases between them. The CDR3 runs 14 residues. Germline V gene lookup returns CDR1 MNHNS and CDR2 SASEGT. In nucleotides, the CDR3 is TGTGCCAGCAGCCCGCGGCACATCACAGATACGCAGTATTTT. It specifies CASSPRHITDTQYF.

The rearrangement links TRBV2 to TRBJ2-5; D possibly corresponds to TRBD2 (5 bases). The CDR3 has 12 residues. Between the trimmed V and J ends, which lost 7 bases and 0 bases, there was a span of 6 bases. Germline CDR1 is SNHLY and CDR2 is FYNNEI. CDR3 nucleotides: TGTGCCAGCACGCGGGACCAAGAGACCCAGTACTTC. Translating gives CASTRDQETQYF.

The count of this clone is one. The genes are TRBV7-9 and TRBJ2-6; D unresolved. The germline V and J ends were trimmed by 5 bases and 1 base, with 6 bases remaining between them. Germline V gene lookup returns CDR1 SEHNR and CDR2 FQNEAQ (reference sequence). The CDR3 is 14 amino acids. CDR3 amino acids: CASSPRSGANVLTF. Written as DNA, the CDR3 is TGTGCCAGCAGCCCCCGTTCTGGGGCCAACGTCCTGACTTTC.